The source of this T cell receptor (beta chain) is a study of blood T cells in healthy people across ages. The CDR3 contains 13 residues. Looked up from germline, CDR1 is LNHDA and CDR2 is SQIVND (reference sequence). V dropped 7 bases and J dropped 13 bases, with 20 bases sitting between them. The authors ran a second PCR of about 7 to 12 cycles using a sample-barcoded 5' primer and a J-beta primer mix. One entry per CDR3 protein results from TCRdb running MiXCR on the 5' RACE reads. The table lists some 1.5 million distinct CDR3 sequences, 28% of them singletons, with 7.7% in the top ten. This clonotype was found a few times.

This chain uses TRBV19 with TRBJ2-4; D gene ambiguous. Sequenced sample: blood. This receptor was identified in a woman in her 30s in good health. The CDR3 sequence is CASTTPLMDEQYF. As DNA, the CDR3 is TGTGCCAGTACCACCCCTCTAATGGATGAGCAGTACTTC.